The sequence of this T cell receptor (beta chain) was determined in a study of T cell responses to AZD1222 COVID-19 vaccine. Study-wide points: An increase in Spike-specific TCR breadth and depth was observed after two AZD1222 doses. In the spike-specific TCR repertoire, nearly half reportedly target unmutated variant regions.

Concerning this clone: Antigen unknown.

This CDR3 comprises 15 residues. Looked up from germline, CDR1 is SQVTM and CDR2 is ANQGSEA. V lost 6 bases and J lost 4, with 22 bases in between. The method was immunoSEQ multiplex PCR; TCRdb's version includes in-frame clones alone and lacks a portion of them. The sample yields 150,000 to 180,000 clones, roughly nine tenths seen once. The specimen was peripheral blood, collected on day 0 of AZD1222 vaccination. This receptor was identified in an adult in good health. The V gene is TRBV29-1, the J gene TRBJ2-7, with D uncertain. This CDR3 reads CSVPRRSVGYYEQYF. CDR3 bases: TGCAGCGTGCCCCGAAGGTCGGTGGGATATTACGAGCAGTACTTC.